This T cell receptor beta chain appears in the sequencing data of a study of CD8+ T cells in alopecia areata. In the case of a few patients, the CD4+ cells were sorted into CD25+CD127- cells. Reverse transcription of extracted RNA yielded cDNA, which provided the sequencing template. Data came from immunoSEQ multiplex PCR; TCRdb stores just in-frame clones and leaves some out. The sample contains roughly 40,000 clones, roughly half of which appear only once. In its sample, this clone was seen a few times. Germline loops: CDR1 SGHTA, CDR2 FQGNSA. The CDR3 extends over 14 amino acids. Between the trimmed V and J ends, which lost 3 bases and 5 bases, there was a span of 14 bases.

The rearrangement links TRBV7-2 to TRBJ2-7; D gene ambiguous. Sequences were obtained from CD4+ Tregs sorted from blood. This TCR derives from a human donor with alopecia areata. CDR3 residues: CASSFRGTRNEQYF. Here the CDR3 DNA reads TGTGCCAGCAGCTTTCGCGGTACAAGAAACGAGCAGTACTTC.